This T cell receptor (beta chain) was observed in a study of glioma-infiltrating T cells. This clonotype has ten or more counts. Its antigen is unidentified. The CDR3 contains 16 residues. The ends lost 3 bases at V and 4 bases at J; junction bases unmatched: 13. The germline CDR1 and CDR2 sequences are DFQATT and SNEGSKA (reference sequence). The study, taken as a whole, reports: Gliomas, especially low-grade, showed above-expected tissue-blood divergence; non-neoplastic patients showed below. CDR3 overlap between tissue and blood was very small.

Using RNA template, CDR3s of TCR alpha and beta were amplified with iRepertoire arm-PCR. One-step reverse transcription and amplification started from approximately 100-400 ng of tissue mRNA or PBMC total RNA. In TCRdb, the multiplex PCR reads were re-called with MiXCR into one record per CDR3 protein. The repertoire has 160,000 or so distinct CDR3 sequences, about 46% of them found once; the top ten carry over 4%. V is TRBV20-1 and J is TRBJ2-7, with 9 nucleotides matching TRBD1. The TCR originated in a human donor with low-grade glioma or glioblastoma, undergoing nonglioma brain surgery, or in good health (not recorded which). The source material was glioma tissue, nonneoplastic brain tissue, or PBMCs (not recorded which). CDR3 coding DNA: TGCAGTGCTAGTGGGGGGACAGGGAATCTCCGATACGAGCAGTACTTC. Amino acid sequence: CSASGGTGNLRYEQYF.